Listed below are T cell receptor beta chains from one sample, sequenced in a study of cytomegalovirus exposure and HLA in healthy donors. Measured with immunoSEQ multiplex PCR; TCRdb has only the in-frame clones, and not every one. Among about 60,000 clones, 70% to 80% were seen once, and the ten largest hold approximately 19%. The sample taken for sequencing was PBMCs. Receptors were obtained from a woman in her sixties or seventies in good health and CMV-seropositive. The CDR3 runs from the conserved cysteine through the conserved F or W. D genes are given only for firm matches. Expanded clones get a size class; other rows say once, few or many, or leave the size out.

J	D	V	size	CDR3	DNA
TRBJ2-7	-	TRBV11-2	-	CASSPTHEQYF	TGTGCCAGCAGCCCCACACACGAGCAGTACTTC
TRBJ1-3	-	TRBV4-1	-	CASSQVGKDSGNTIYF	TGCGCCAGCAGCCAAGTGGGCAAGGACTCTGGAAACACCATATATTTT
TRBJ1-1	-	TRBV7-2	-	CASSSSARSTEAFF	TGTGCCAGCAGCTCCTCGGCTCGGAGCACTGAAGCTTTCTTT
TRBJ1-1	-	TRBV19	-	CASMEFSVNTEAFF	TGTGCCAGTATGGAGTTTAGTGTGAACACCGAGGCTTTCTTT
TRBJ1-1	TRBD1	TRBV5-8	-	CASSSPLEGAGAFF	TGTGCCAGCAGCTCGCCCCTCGAGGGGGCCGGGGCTTTCTTT
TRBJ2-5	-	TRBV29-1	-	CSTPTESGWTQYF	TGCAGCACCCCTACGGAGTCAGGGTGGACCCAGTACTTC
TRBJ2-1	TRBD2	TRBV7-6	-	CASSPWTSGEVNEQFF	TGTGCCAGCAGCCCCTGGACTAGCGGGGAGGTCAATGAGCAGTTCTTC
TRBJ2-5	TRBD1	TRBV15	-	CATSPRTGETQYF	TGTGCCACCAGCCCGAGGACAGGAGAGACCCAGTACTTC
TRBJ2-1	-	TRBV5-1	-	CASSLATANEQFF	TGCGCCAGCAGCTTGGCCACTGCCAATGAGCAGTTCTTC
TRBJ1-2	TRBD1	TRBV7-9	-	CSSSSTDRGLIGYTF	TGTTCCAGCAGCTCAACCGACAGGGGGCTGATTGGCTACACCTTC
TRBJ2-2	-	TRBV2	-	CASSEQTLNTGELFF	TGTGCCAGCAGTGAACAGACACTCAACACCGGGGAGCTGTTTTTT
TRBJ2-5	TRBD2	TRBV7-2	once	CASSRKRGLQETQYF	TGTGCCAGCAGCCGAAAGCGGGGTCTCCAAGAGACCCAGTACTTC
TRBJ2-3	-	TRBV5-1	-	CASSARTDSDTQYF	TGCGCCAGCAGCGCCCGGACAGATTCAGATACGCAGTATTTT
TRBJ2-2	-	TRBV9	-	CASNLQGNTGELFF	TGTGCCAGCAACCTACAGGGAAACACCGGGGAGCTGTTTTTT
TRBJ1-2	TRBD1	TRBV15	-	CATSRGPTGDGYTF	TGTGCCACCAGCAGAGGTCCCACAGGGGATGGCTACACCTTC
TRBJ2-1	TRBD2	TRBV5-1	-	CASSSGLAGGDEQFF	TGCGCCAGCAGCTCCGGACTAGCGGGGGGGGATGAGCAGTTCTTC
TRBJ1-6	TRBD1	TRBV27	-	CASKRGQGENSPLHF	TGTGCCAGCAAAAGAGGACAGGGAGAAAATTCACCCCTCCACTTT
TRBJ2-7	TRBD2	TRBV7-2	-	CASSLGEASGFNEQYF	TGTGCCAGCAGCTTAGGTGAGGCTAGCGGGTTCAACGAGCAGTACTTC
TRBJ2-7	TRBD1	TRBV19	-	CASTGQPGQGNFGQYF	TGTGCCAGTACGGGGCAGCCGGGACAGGGAAATTTCGGGCAGTACTTC
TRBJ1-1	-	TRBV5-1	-	CASGGRDQNTEAFF	TGCGCCAGCGGAGGGCGGGACCAGAACACTGAAGCTTTCTTT
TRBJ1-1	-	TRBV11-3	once	CASSKAQGLEAFF	TGTGCCAGCAGCAAAGCCCAAGGACTAGAAGCTTTCTTT
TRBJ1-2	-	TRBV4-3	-	CASSQDHYAGNGYTF	TGCGCCAGCAGCCAAGATCATTACGCAGGAAATGGCTACACCTTC
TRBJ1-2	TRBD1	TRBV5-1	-	CASRTDPGQGAWGYTF	TGCGCCAGCAGGACCGACCCGGGACAGGGGGCGTGGGGCTACACCTTC
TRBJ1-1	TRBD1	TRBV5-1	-	CASSLVGTGALNTEAFF	TGCGCCAGCAGCTTGGTCGGGACAGGGGCCCTGAACACTGAAGCTTTCTTT
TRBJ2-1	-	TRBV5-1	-	CASRETSGTLGEQFF	TGCGCCAGCAGAGAAACATCAGGAACTCTCGGTGAGCAGTTCTTC
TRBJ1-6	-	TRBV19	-	CASSVADSPLHF	TGTGCCAGTAGTGTAGCCGATTCACCCCTCCACTTT
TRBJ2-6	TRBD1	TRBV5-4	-	CASSSTGSGANVLTF	TGTGCCAGCAGCTCGACAGGGTCTGGGGCCAACGTCCTGACTTTC
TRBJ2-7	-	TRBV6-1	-	CASRRQESYEQYF	TGTGCCAGCAGAAGACAGGAGTCCTACGAGCAGTACTTC
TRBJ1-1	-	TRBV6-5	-	CASMAEGGGNTEAFF	TGTGCCAGTATGGCCGAGGGAGGGGGGAACACTGAAGCTTTCTTT
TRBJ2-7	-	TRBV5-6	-	CASSLSSDAMEGSYEQYF	TGTGCCAGCAGCTTGAGTAGCGATGCGATGGAGGGGTCCTACGAGCAGTACTTC
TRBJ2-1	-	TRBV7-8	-	CASSLYIWQFF	TGTGCCAGCAGCTTATACATCTGGCAGTTCTTC
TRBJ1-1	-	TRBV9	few	CASSPGMWEANTEAFF	TGTGCCAGCAGCCCCGGTATGTGGGAGGCGAACACTGAAGCTTTCTTT
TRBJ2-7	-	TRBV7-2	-	CASSLEWSGIYEQYF	TGTGCCAGCAGCTTAGAGTGGTCAGGGATCTACGAGCAGTACTTC
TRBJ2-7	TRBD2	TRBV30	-	CAWAPAGGTYEQYF	TGTGCCTGGGCCCCAGCGGGGGGAACCTACGAGCAGTACTTC
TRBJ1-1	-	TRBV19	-	CASSISSVLSNTEAFF	TGTGCCAGTAGTATTAGTAGCGTCCTCTCGAACACTGAAGCTTTCTTT
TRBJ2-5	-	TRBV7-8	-	CASSLGERETQYF	TGTGCCAGCAGCTTAGGAGAGAGGGAGACCCAGTACTTC
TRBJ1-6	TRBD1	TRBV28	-	CASSSGQGYSPLHF	TGTGCCAGCAGTTCGGGACAGGGTTATTCACCCCTCCACTTT
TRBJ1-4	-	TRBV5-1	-	CASSPGAGNEKLFF	TGCGCCAGCAGCCCAGGAGCGGGGAATGAAAAACTGTTTTTT
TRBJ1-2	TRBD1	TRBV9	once	CASSVEDRVGGYTF	TGTGCCAGCAGCGTAGAGGACAGGGTTGGTGGCTACACCTTC
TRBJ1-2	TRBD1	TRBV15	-	CATSRAGTGVLYGYTF	TGTGCCACCAGCAGAGCCGGGACAGGGGTCCTCTATGGCTACACCTTC
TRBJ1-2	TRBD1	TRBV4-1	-	CASSQDPGQSYGYTF	TGCGCCAGCAGCCAAGATCCGGGACAGAGTTATGGCTACACCTTC
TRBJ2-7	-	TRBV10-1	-	CASSEGPQGDGEQYF	TGCGCCAGCAGTGAGGGGCCACAGGGCGACGGCGAGCAGTACTTC